This record looks at one TCR beta chain sequence and its context. What it recognizes is unknown. TCRdb's copy holds only in-frame clones and misses some; the assay was immunoSEQ multiplex PCR. This table holds 20,000 to 30,000 clones, less than 80% found once. These data come from a study of vaccination effects on CD4 cells after COVID-19. Antigen-specific CD4+ T cells were first expanded with viral peptide pools by the ViraFEST assay and only then sequenced. Researchers isolated CD4+ T cells once approximately eleven days of culture had elapsed. According to the study, vaccine recipients showed no prior SARS-CoV-2 infection and negative nucleocapsid antibodies. The CDR3 contains 13 residues. Per germline, CDR1 SEHNR and CDR2 FQNEAQ (reference sequence). Trimming left V 8 bases short and J 4 bases short, with 12 bases between.

This TCR was sampled from a human donor who received a COVID-19 vaccine. The chain carries TRBV7-9 and TRBJ1-3, with D maybe TRBD1 (5 bases). Sequenced material: CD4+ T cells from PBMCs cultured with SARS-CoV-2 spike peptides, taken before COVID-19 vaccination. CDR3 sequence reads: CASQGIAGNTIYF. Here the CDR3 DNA reads TGTGCCAGCCAGGGCATTGCCGGAAACACCATATATTTT.